This TCR beta chain emerged from a study of control samples from healthy donors and cancer patients. The assay was immunoSEQ multiplex PCR, and TCRdb's table has in-frame clones only and misses some. This sample has about 180,000 clones, with approximately 92% found just once. This CDR3 comprises 14 residues. J lost 5 bases, V lost 0 bases, and 3 bases had no gene match. CDR1 is SGHDN, CDR2 FVKESK, per germline. The sample was blood. The source is a man aged 25 to 45 in good health. The rearrangement uses TRBV14 and TRBJ1-1; 7 nucleotides agree with TRBD1. CDR3 amino acids: CASSQETGFTEAFF. The CDR3 bases are TGTGCCAGCAGCCAAGAGACAGGGTTTACTGAAGCTTTCTTT. The complete variable domain, with remaining parts taken from reference TRBV14 and TRBJ1-1, reads EAGVTQFPSHSVIEKGQTVTLRCDPISGHDNLYWYRRVMGKEIKFLLHFVKESKQDESGMPNNRFLAERTGGTYSTLKVQPAELEDSGVYFCASSQETGFTEAFFGQGTRLTVV.